The 30 T cell receptor beta chains below all came from one sample that was sequenced in a study of blood T cell repertoires in COVID-19. Method: immunoSEQ multiplex PCR; TCRdb's copy keeps in-frame clones and lacks some. The sample comprises 70,000 to 90,000 clones, less than 90% of which are singletons, and about 10% rests with the top ten. The sample was peripheral blood. These receptors were collected from a human donor in a cohort sampled during active COVID-19.

This clone has only one observation. This chain joins TRBV7-2 and TRBJ2-5; TRBD2 might be the D (5 bases). The CDR3 sequence is 14 residues long. Trimming removed 2 bases from V and 3 bases from J, with 10 bases in between. The germline CDR1 and CDR2 sequences are SGHTA and FQGNSA. The CDR3 is CASSLRGREETQYF. The CDR3 DNA reads TGTGCCAGCAGCTTACGGGGTCGAGAAGAGACCCAGTACTTC.

The V and J genes are TRBV6-5 and TRBJ1-4; D unresolved. This CDR3 contains 14 residues. The germline V and J ends were trimmed by 6 bases and 7 bases, with 15 bases remaining between them. Germline V lookup: CDR1 MNHEY, CDR2 SVGAGI. CDR3: CASSGMTHGEKLFF. CDR3 nucleotide sequence: TGTGCCAGCAGCGGGATGACGCATGGTGAAAAACTGTTTTTT.

Here the CDR3 reads CASSPMGQGHYGYTF. Written as DNA, the CDR3 is TGTGCCAGCAGCCCGATGGGACAGGGGCACTATGGCTACACCTTC. The chain is built from TRBV7-2 and TRBJ1-2; 10 nucleotides line up with TRBD1. Germline V gene lookup returns CDR1 SGHTA and CDR2 FQGNSA. The CDR3 is 15 residues long. After removal of 5 bases from V and 3 bases from J, the junction contained 6 bases not matched to a gene. Using reference TRBV7-2 and TRBJ1-2 for the parts outside the CDR3, the full variable domain is GAGVSQSPSNKVTEKGKDVELRCDPISGHTALYWYRQSLGQGLEFLIYFQGNSAPDKSGLPSDRFSAERTGGSVSTLTIQRTQQEDSAVYLCASSPMGQGHYGYTFGSGTRLTVV.

The genes are TRBV6-5 and TRBJ2-7; 7 nucleotides align to TRBD1. V shed 6 bases and J 2 bases; nucleotides not matched to a gene: 7. The CDR3 is 14 residues long. Per germline, CDR1 MNHEY and CDR2 SVGAGI. The chain's CDR3 is CASSLPGTAYEQYF. DNA of the CDR3: TGTGCCAGCAGCCTGCCCGGGACAGCCTACGAGCAGTACTTC.

This clone was observed once. Written as DNA, the CDR3 is TGTGCCAGCAGCAGGGACATTACTGAAGCTTTCTTT. The encoded protein is CASSRDITEAFF. The chain is built from TRBV12-3 or TRBV12-4 and TRBJ1-1, with D possibly being TRBD1 (6 bases). The length of the CDR3 is 12 residues. Trimming pared 6 bases from V and 5 bases from J, leaving 10 bases between.

The chain has TRBV19 and TRBJ2-7; TRBD1 is a possible D gene (5 bases). The germline gives CDR1 LNHDA, CDR2 SQIVND (reference sequence). The CDR3 is 14 residues long. Trimming took off 5 bases at V and 3 bases at J, with 14 bases between the two ends. The CDR3 nucleotides are TGTGCCAGTAGTGGAACGATAAGGGGCTACGAGCAGTACTTC. Its protein is CASSGTIRGYEQYF.

V is TRBV12-5 and J is TRBJ1-1; a possible D gene is TRBD1 (6 bases). This CDR3 comprises 13 residues. The germline CDR1 and CDR2 sequences are LGHNT and FRNRAP. Trimming removed 2 bases from V and 3 bases from J, with 7 bases in between. The CDR3 DNA is TGTGCTAGTGGTTTGCAGGGGTACACTGAAGCTTTCTTT. Protein sequence: CASGLQGYTEAFF.

V is TRBV6-1 and J is TRBJ2-7; TRBD2 agrees at 15 bases. The CDR3 has 18 amino acids. Germline CDR1 and CDR2: MNHNS and SASEGT. With 3 bases clipped from V and 3 bases from J, the junction kept 9 bases outside the gene matches. This CDR3 is CASSDSGQGLAGGYEQYF. CDR3 nucleotide sequence: TGTGCCAGCAGTGATAGTGGACAGGGACTAGCGGGAGGCTACGAGCAGTACTTC.

This chain links TRBV2 with TRBJ2-1; a weak D match, TRBD1 (5 bases). V lost 3 bases to trimming and J lost 7 bases, with 16 bases between them. This CDR3 contains 15 residues. Germline CDR1 reads SNHLY; CDR2 reads FYNNEI. CDR3 sequence (DNA): TGTGCCAGCAGTGACATCGGACAATTAGGTAATGAGCAGTTCTTC. Its translation is CASSDIGQLGNEQFF.

The V and J genes are TRBV27 and TRBJ2-1; TRBD1 matches 7 bases. Germline V gives CDR1 MNHEY, CDR2 SMNVEV (reference sequence). CDR3 length: 15 amino acids. Trimming at V came to 5 bases and at J to 2 bases, leaving 6 bases not matched to a gene. CDR3 region: CASSSRTGTYNEQFF. CDR3 sequence (DNA): TGTGCCAGCAGTAGTCGGACAGGTACCTACAATGAGCAGTTCTTC.

This clone appeared once. The chain has TRBV3-1 (or the pseudogene TRBV3-2) and TRBJ2-5, with 12 bases identical to TRBD2. The V gene end was trimmed by 4 bases and the J gene end by 5 bases; junction bases not matched to a gene: 11. The CDR3 spans 17 residues. Per germline, CDR1 LGHDT and CDR2 YNNKEL (reference sequence). CDR3 sequence (DNA): TGTGCCAGCAGCCTTCCTAGCGGGAGGGCCGAATGGGAGACCCAGTACTTC. Amino acid sequence: CASSLPSGRAEWETQYF.

V and J are TRBV6-6 and TRBJ1-6; TRBD1 aligns across 9 bases. Germline CDR1 is MNHNY and CDR2 is SVGAGI (reference sequence). Unmatched junction bases numbered 12, after V lost 5 bases and J lost 13 bases. The CDR3 has 15 amino acids. CDR3 protein: CASSNPGQGGFPLHF. The CDR3, as DNA: TGTGCCAGCAGTAATCCGGGACAGGGAGGATTTCCCCTCCACTTT.

The genes are TRBV4-1 and TRBJ1-1; the match to TRBD1 covers 7 bases. The J segment lost 4 bases and the V segment lost 1 base, leaving 6 bases of the junction unmatched. Looked up from germline, CDR1 is MGHRA and CDR2 is YSYEKL. There are 15 residues in the CDR3. The chain's CDR3 is CASSQGDRDSTEAFF. Here the CDR3 DNA reads TGCGCCAGCAGCCAAGGTGACAGGGATAGCACTGAAGCTTTCTTT.

V gene TRBV5-1 combines with J gene TRBJ2-1, with 8 bases that match TRBD2. The CDR3 extends over 17 amino acids. The trim removed 3 bases at V and 9 bases at J, leaving 17 bases unmatched. CDR1 SGHRS and CDR2 YFSETQ come from the germline V gene. The CDR3 DNA is TGCGCCAGCAGCTCCCAGGGTAGCGGGGCCCCTGGGGGTGAGCAGTTCTTC. This codes for CASSSQGSGAPGGEQFF.

This CDR3 reads CASSFSGDSNEQFF. For the CDR3, the DNA is TGTGCCAGCAGCTTCTCCGGGGATTCCAATGAGCAGTTCTTC. The chain has TRBV5-5 and TRBJ2-1; TRBD2 might be the D (5 bases). This CDR3 contains 14 residues. Trimming removed 2 bases at V and 6 bases at J, with 12 bases between. Germline CDR1 SGHKS, CDR2 YYEKEE (reference sequence). Using reference TRBV5-5 and TRBJ2-1 for the parts outside the CDR3, the full variable domain is DAGVTQSPTHLIKTRGQQVTLRCSPISGHKSVSWYQQVLGQGPQFIFQYYEKEERGRGNFPDRFSARQFPNYSSELNVNALLLGDSALYLCASSFSGDSNEQFFGPGTRLTVL.

The gene calls are TRBV18 and TRBJ2-3; 9 bases line up with TRBD1. This CDR3 has 16 amino acids. Trimming at V came to 3 bases and at J to 1 base, leaving 5 bases not matched to a gene. Germline loops: CDR1 KGHSH, CDR2 LQKENI. This CDR3 reads CASSPGQGFGTDTQYF. As DNA, the CDR3 is TGTGCCAGCTCACCCGGACAGGGGTTCGGCACAGATACGCAGTATTTT.

CDR3 sequence: CASDEGQGNTEAFF. CDR3 nucleotides: TGTGCCAGCGATGAAGGACAGGGAAACACTGAAGCTTTCTTT. The gene calls are TRBV2 and TRBJ1-1; 8 bases agree with TRBD1. CDR3 length: 14 amino acids. V shed 8 bases, J shed 2 bases, and the junction held 7 bases outside the gene matches. Germline V lookup: CDR1 SNHLY, CDR2 FYNNEI.

The chain combines TRBV2 with TRBJ2-2; a possible D gene is TRBD1 (6 bases). Trimming took 8 bases from V and 0 from J, leaving 10 bases between them. The CDR3 has 14 amino acids. Germline V gene data show CDR1 as SNHLY and CDR2 as FYNNEI. The CDR3 DNA is TGTGCCAGCCTGAGACAGGCGAACACCGGGGAGCTGTTTTTT. This gives the protein CASLRQANTGELFF.

The V and J genes are TRBV7-2 and TRBJ1-4; D gene unclear. V was clipped by 5 bases and J by 4 bases, with 11 bases between them. The CDR3 is 14 amino acids. The germline V gene has CDR1 SGHTA and CDR2 FQGNSA. The CDR3 DNA is TGTGCCAGCAGCCTACGTGCGGATAATGAAAAACTGTTTTTT. Translating it yields CASSLRADNEKLFF.

The chain employs TRBV4-1 and TRBJ2-3; D is possibly TRBD2 (6 bases). From germline, CDR1 is MGHRA and CDR2 YSYEKL. V was cut by 1 base and J by 1 base, with 6 bases left in between. The CDR3 covers 14 residues. The CDR3 sequence: CASSQGRGTDTQYF. The CDR3 coding sequence is TGCGCCAGCAGCCAAGGGAGGGGCACAGATACGCAGTATTTT.

The CDR3 region is CASSARGSVNIQYF. The CDR3 region has the DNA TGTGCCAGCAGCGCTAGGGGAAGCGTTAACATTCAGTACTTC. The chain combines TRBV3-1 (or the pseudogene TRBV3-2) with TRBJ2-4; TRBD1 is a possible D gene (5 bases). The CDR3 covers 14 residues. Germline V gene sequence: CDR1 LGHDT, CDR2 YNNKEL (reference sequence). Trimming took 5 bases from V and 7 from J, leaving 15 bases between them.

The chain is built from TRBV11-2 and TRBJ2-7; possible D gene TRBD1, 5 bases. CDR3 length: 12 amino acids. Per the germline V gene, CDR1 is SGHAT and CDR2 is FQNNGV. Trimming took 6 bases from V and 5 from J, leaving 11 bases between them. CDR3 bases: TGTGCCAGCAGGAGCAGGGTCCACGAGCAGTACTTC. It encodes CASRSRVHEQYF.

The chain joins TRBV3-1 (or the pseudogene TRBV3-2) to TRBJ1-3; D gene uncertain. Trimming removed 1 base from V and 0 bases from J, with 4 bases in between. The CDR3 runs to 14 residues. From germline, CDR1 is LGHDT and CDR2 YNNKEL (reference sequence). CDR3 loop: CASSQGLSGNTIYF. Written as DNA, the CDR3 is TGTGCCAGCAGCCAAGGACTCTCTGGAAACACCATATATTTT.

The genes are TRBV7-3 and TRBJ2-3, with D tentatively TRBD1 (6 bases). The CDR3 length is 15 residues. CDR1 and CDR2 (germline): SGHTA, FQGTGA. V dropped 2 bases and J dropped 4 bases, with 13 bases sitting between them. CDR3 DNA sequence: TGTGCCAGCAGCTTATATGGGACATTCGCAGATACGCAGTATTTT. It translates to CASSLYGTFADTQYF.

The chain couples TRBV5-1 to TRBJ2-7; 8 bases are a match to TRBD1. Per the germline V gene, CDR1 is SGHRS and CDR2 is YFSETQ. Germline trimming cut 0 bases from V and 3 bases from J; bases unmatched to any gene: 8. The CDR3 is 16 residues long. CDR3 protein: CASSLAPDRANYEQYF. In DNA form, the CDR3 reads TGCGCCAGCAGCTTGGCCCCGGACAGGGCAAACTACGAGCAGTACTTC.

The chain links TRBV21-1 to TRBJ2-7; TRBD1 is the table's D call, not checked against the DNA. TRBV21-1 is flagged as a pseudogene. The CDR3 is made up of 15 amino acids. CDR3: CASSKSREGVYEQYF. CDR3 in DNA: TGTGCCAGCAGCAAAAGCCGCGAAGGGGTGTACGAGCAGTACTTC.

The chain links TRBV5-1 to TRBJ2-7, with a weak D call TRBD2 (5 bases). V was clipped by 3 bases and J by 3 bases, with 13 bases between them. The CDR3 is 14 amino acids. Germline CDR1 and CDR2: SGHRS and YFSETQ. CDR3 DNA sequence: TGCGCCAGCAGCTCCGGGGAGCGGTTCTACGAGCAGTACTTC. Its protein is CASSSGERFYEQYF.

The chain is built from TRBV29-1 and TRBJ2-2, with TRBD2 matching 8 bases. The V segment lost 7 bases and the J segment 6 bases; nucleotides outside the gene matches: 7. CDR1 and CDR2 from the germline V gene are SQVTM and ANQGSEA. The CDR3 is 13 residues long. The CDR3 coding sequence is TGCAGCGGGAGCGGGAGTACCGCCGGGGAGCTGTTTTTT. Translating gives CSGSGSTAGELFF.

The chain has TRBV19 and TRBJ1-1; perhaps TRBD1 as D (6 bases). The V and J ends lost 7 bases and 2 bases respectively, with 11 bases between them. The CDR3 runs 13 residues. Germline CDR1 reads LNHDA; CDR2 reads SQIVND (reference sequence). The DNA of the CDR3 is TGTGCCAGTAACCGACAGGCCAACACTGAAGCTTTCTTT. Translating it yields CASNRQANTEAFF.

The chain carries TRBV2 and TRBJ1-1; perhaps TRBD1 as D (6 bases). The CDR3 totals 14 residues. Germline values: CDR1 SNHLY, CDR2 FYNNEI. Trimming stripped 7 bases from V and 5 bases from J, with 17 bases between. The CDR3 loop is CASNREGTGTEAFF. The CDR3 nucleotides are TGTGCCAGCAACAGGGAGGGCACGGGTACTGAAGCTTTCTTT.